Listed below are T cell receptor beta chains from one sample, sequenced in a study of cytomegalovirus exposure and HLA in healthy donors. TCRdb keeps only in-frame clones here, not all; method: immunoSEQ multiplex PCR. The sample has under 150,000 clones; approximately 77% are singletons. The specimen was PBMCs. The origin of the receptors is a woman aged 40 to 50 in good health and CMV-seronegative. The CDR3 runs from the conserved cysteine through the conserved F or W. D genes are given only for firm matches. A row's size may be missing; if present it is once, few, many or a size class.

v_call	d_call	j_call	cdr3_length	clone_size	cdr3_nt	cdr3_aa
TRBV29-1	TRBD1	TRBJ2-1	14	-	TGCAGCGCTCGGACAGGGTGGTCCTACAATGAGCAGTTCTTC	CSARTGWSYNEQFF
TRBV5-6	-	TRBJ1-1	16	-	TGTGCCAGCAGCTTGTATATGGGCACCATGAACACTGAAGCTTTCTTT	CASSLYMGTMNTEAFF
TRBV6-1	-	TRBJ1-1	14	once	TGTGCCAGCAGTGTGAAGGAGGTGAACACTGAAGCTTTCTTT	CASSVKEVNTEAFF
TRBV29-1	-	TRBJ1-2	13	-	TGCAGCGTTGAAGGGGGGGGGTGGTATGGCTACACCTTC	CSVEGGGWYGYTF
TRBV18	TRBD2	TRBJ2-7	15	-	TGTGCCAGCTCACCCTCCGGGACTATATCCTACGAGCAGTACTTC	CASSPSGTISYEQYF
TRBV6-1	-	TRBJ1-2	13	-	TGTGCCAGCAGTGCGAGATACGACTATGGCTACACCTTC	CASSARYDYGYTF
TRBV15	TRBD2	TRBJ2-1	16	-	TGTGCCACCAGCAGAATAGCGGGGAGCTCCTACAATGAGCAGTTCTTC	CATSRIAGSSYNEQFF
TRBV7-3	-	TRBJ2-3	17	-	TGTGCCAGCAGCCACGGAGGAGGGCTTGGCGGCACAGATACGCAGTATTTT	CASSHGGGLGGTDTQYF
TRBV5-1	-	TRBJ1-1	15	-	TGCGCCAGCAGTCATGGCAGGGGAATGGGCACTGAAGCTTTCTTT	CASSHGRGMGTEAFF
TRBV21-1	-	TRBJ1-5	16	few	TGTGCCAGCAGCAAAGATATTCACATACAGAGTCAGCCCCAGCATTTT	CASSKDIHIQSQPQHF
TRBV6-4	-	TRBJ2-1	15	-	TGTGCCAGCAGTGACCGGGCAGGGTCCTACAATGAGCAGTTCTTC	CASSDRAGSYNEQFF
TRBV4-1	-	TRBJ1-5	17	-	TGCGCCAGCAGCCAAGAAAGGTGGCCACCATTGAGGCAGCCCCAGCATTTT	CASSQERWPPLRQPQHF
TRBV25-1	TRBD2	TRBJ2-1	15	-	TGTGCCAGCACCGAGGGACTAGGGCTTTACAATGAGCAGTTCTTC	CASTEGLGLYNEQFF
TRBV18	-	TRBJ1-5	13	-	TGTGCCAGCTCACCAGGGGGCCCTCAGCCCCAGCATTTT	CASSPGGPQPQHF
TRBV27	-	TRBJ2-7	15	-	TGTGCCAGCGCCACCCCCATACGTGGGGCCTACGAGCAGTACTTC	CASATPIRGAYEQYF
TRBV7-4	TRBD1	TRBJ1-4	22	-	TGTGCCAGCAGCTTAGGTCCGGGACAGGGGTACCTTCGCCCACCAACTAATGAAAAACTGTTTTTT	CASSLGPGQGYLRPPTNEKLFF
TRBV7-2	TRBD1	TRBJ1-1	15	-	TGTGCCAGCAGCTTCCGAACAGGGGGCGACACTGAAGCTTTCTTT	CASSFRTGGDTEAFF
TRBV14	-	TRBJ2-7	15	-	TGTGCCAGCAGCCAAGGTGGAGAAAGCGCCTACGAGCAGTACTTC	CASSQGGESAYEQYF
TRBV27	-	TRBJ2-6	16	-	TGTGCCAGCAGCCCACGTCCCGGTTCTGGGGCCAACGTCCTGACTTTC	CASSPRPGSGANVLTF
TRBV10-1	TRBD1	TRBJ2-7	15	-	TGCGCCAGCAGCGAGGGACAGGGCCGAGGATACGAGCAGTACTTC	CASSEGQGRGYEQYF
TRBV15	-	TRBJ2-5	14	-	TGTGCCACCAGCCTTACAAGGTTCGCGGTGACCCAGTACTTC	CATSLTRFAVTQYF
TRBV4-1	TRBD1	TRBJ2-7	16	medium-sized	TGCGCCAGCAGCCAAGATCCGGGACAGCCTTACTACGAGCAGTACTTC	CASSQDPGQPYYEQYF
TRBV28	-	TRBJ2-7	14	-	TGTGCCAGCAGCCGTGGCAGGGTTCCCTACGAGCAGTACTTC	CASSRGRVPYEQYF
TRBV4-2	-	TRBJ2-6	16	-	TGTGCCAGCAGCCAAGGAGCGGACTCTGGGGCCAACGTCCTGACTTTC	CASSQGADSGANVLTF
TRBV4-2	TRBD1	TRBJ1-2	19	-	TGTGCCAGCAGCCAAGATATCGGCGGGACAGGCCTTTCCTTCTATGGCTACACCTTC	CASSQDIGGTGLSFYGYTF
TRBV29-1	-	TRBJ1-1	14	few	TGCAGCGTAAGGATGATACAGCTTAACACTGAAGCTTTCTTT	CSVRMIQLNTEAFF
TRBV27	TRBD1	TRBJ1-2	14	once	TGTGCCAGCAGTCCGACAGGGAATCGCTATGGCTACACCTTC	CASSPTGNRYGYTF
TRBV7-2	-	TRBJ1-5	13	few	TGTGCCAGCAGCTTAATTAGCCCACAGCCCCAGCATTTT	CASSLISPQPQHF
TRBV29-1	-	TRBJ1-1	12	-	TGCAGCGCCCGGGACTTTGGCACTGAAGCTTTCTTT	CSARDFGTEAFF
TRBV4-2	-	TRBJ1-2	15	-	TGTGCCAGCAGCCAAGAAGAGGCTGCCAACTATGGCTACACCTTC	CASSQEEAANYGYTF
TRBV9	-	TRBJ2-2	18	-	TGTGCCAGCAGCGTAGCCCCCCCACTAGGGCCCAACACCGGGGAGCTGTTTTTT	CASSVAPPLGPNTGELFF
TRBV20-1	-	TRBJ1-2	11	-	TGCAGTGCTAGTGAGGGCTATGGCTACACCTTC	CSASEGYGYTF
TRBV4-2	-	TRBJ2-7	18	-	TGTGCCAGCAGCCAACACGTCGTAAGTGGAGACAGCTCCTACGAGCAGTACTTC	CASSQHVVSGDSSYEQYF
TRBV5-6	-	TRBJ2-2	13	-	TGTGCCAGCAGCTTTCTGAACACCGGGGAGCTGTTTTTT	CASSFLNTGELFF
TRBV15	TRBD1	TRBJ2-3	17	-	TGTGCCACCAGCAGAGAGACCGGGACAGGGGGCGCAGATACGCAGTATTTT	CATSRETGTGGADTQYF
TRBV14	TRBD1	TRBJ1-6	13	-	TGTGCCAGCAGCCCGAGGACAGGTTCATCCCTCCACTTT	CASSPRTGSSLHF
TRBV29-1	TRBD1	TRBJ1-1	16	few	TGCAGCGCCCTAAGTGGACAGGGCGGGTGGAACACTGAAGCTTTCTTT	CSALSGQGGWNTEAFF
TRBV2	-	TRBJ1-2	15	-	TGTGCCAGCAGCTCCGAAGGAGGGTTTAACTATGGCTACACCTTC	CASSSEGGFNYGYTF
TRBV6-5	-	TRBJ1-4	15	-	TGTGCCAGCAGGACAGAGACAGGAAATAATGAAAAACTGTTTTTT	CASRTETGNNEKLFF